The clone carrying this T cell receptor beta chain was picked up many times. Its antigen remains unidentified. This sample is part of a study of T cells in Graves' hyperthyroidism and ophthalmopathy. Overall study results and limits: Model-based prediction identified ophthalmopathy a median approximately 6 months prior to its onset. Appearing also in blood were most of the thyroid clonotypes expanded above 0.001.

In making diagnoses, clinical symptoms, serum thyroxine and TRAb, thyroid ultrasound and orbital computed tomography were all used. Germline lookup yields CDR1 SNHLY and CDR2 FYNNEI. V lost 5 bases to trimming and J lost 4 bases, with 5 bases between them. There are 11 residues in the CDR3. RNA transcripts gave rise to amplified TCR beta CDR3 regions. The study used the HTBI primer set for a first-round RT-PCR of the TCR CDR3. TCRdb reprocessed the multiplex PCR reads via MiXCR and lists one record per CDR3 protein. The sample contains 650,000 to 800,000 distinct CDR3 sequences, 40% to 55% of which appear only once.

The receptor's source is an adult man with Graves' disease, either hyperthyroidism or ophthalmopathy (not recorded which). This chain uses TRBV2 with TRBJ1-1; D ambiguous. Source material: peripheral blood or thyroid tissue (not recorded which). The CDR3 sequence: CASSQVTEAFF. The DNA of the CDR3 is TGTGCCAGCAGTCAGGTCACTGAAGCTTTCTTT.